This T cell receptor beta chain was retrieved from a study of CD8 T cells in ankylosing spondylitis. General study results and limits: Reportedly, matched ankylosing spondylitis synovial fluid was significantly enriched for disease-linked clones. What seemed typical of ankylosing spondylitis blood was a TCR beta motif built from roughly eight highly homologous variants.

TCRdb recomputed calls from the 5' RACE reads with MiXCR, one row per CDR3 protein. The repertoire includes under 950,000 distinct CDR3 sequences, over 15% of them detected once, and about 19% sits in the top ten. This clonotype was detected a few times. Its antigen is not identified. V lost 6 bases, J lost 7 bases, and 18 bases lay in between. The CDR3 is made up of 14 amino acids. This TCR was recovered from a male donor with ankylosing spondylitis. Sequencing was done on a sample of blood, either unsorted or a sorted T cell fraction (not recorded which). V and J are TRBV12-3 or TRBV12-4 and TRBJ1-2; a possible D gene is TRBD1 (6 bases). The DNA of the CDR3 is TGTGCCAGCAGGACATCACAGGGATTTGGTGGCTACACCTTC. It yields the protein CASRTSQGFGGYTF.